The text below deals with one T cell receptor beta chain. The specificity of this receptor is unknown. No much larger clone is present one base from it, and per-base qualities are unavailable. This entry is derived from a study of T cell changes during pregnancy in multiple sclerosis (dated by TCRdb to the late 2010s). In terms of the full investigation: The study looked at changes in the T cell repertoire across pregnancy in women with multiple sclerosis.

Library generation was performed with the immunoSEQ multiplex PCR assay. Sourced from immuneACCESS, this table was stored by TCRdb with only in-frame sequences that have V and J called. A share of the clones is absent; for the studies checked, an unresolved V gene accounts for under half, and the remainder has no known explanation. The sample table shows under 90,000 clones, and over 85% are seen once. The ten biggest clones cover about 0.99% of the sample. This TCR was sampled from a female donor in good health, enrolled as a control in a pregnancy study. Sequenced material: peripheral blood, taken in the second trimester of pregnancy.

The CDR3 reads as follows: CAWDRRGSPLHF. The nucleotide sequence reads TGTGCCTGGGACCGGAGAGGGTCACCCCTCCACTTT. The sequence is built from TRBV30 and TRBJ1-6, with the D gene not clear enough to name. From the cysteine up to the phenylalanine, the CDR3 has a length of 12 residues. Solely the CDR3 DNA is kept, with 36 bases framed from the first base. V sheds 5 bases and J sheds 10 bases, leaving 12 bases between their ends. Based on the germline V gene (reference sequence), the CDR1 and CDR2 sequences are GTSNPN and SVGIG.